In this sample, the clone carrying this TCR beta chain turned up many times. Antigen unknown. With iRepertoire HTBI primers and Arm-PCR of CDR3 regions, TCR beta libraries were built. TCRdb called the multiplex PCR reads again in MiXCR, with one record for every CDR3 protein. The repertoire holds over 450,000 distinct CDR3 sequences, around 12% seen once, with roughly 8.2% in the top ten. Time point noted: newly diagnosed GD, antithyroid drugs for less than 3 months. Isolated PBMC RNA provided the starting material for the TCR library. Approximately 9.6-milliliter peripheral blood samples went into EDTA tubes. Germline V gives CDR1 ENHRY, CDR2 SYGVKD. V was cut by 2 bases and J by 4 bases, with 8 bases left in between. CDR3 length equals 13 residues. This sample stems from a study of regulatory T cells in long-lasting Graves disease. The study, taken as a whole, reports: There was favoring of TRBV28, TRBJ1-2 and TRBJ2-5 in persistent disease. Having few samples may have compromised the accuracy.

Separately, the same data were catalogued under a study of T cells in Graves' hyperthyroidism and ophthalmopathy. As reported in that work: Aged 18 to 65, the patients had hyperthyroidism that was newly diagnosed and had lasted under 2 months.

The sample in question was peripheral blood mononuclear cells (PBMCs), obtained at new diagnosis, from a patient treated with antithyroid drugs. The TCR was taken from a woman in her 30s with Graves disease. The chain employs TRBV10-3 and TRBJ2-5; either TRBD1 or TRBD2 may supply D (5 bases each). Here the CDR3 DNA reads TGTGCCATCAGTGAGGGGGGATTAGAGACCCAGTACTTC. Protein: CAISEGGLETQYF.